These 31 T cell receptor beta chains were sequenced from one sample in a study of shared clonotypes between healthy human individuals. Naive CD8 cells were CD45RO-negative, positively selected for CCR7, excluding terminally differentiated effector memory CD45RA+ cells. This table comes from immunoSEQ multiplex PCR, and its TCRdb copy is limited to in-frame clones, with some not included. The sample records about 800,000 clones, around 96% being singletons. The sequenced material came from naive CD8+ T cells sorted from blood. Receptor source: a man aged 25 to 45 in good health.

CDR3 nucleotide sequence: TGCGCCAGCAGCGACGATACAGACTACGAGCAGTACTTC. Its translation: CASSDDTDYEQYF. The chain uses TRBV5-1 and TRBJ2-7, with D hard to call. This CDR3 spans 13 amino acids. The ends were cut back, 4 bases at V and 3 bases at J, with 11 bases in the middle. Germline-derived CDR1 and CDR2 are SGHRS and YFSETQ.

This chain joins TRBV27 and TRBJ1-2; D remains unclear. Looked up from germline, CDR1 is MNHEY and CDR2 is SMNVEV (reference sequence). V shed 0 bases and J shed 7 bases, with 15 bases lying between them. The CDR3 covers 15 residues. The chain's CDR3 is CASSLSAWALSGYTF. CDR3 DNA sequence: TGTGCCAGCAGTTTATCGGCCTGGGCCCTGAGTGGCTACACCTTC.

The V call is TRBV20-1, the J call TRBJ2-5; D remains unclear. V was pared by 6 bases and J by 0 bases, with 5 bases between. CDR1 is DFQATT and CDR2 is SNEGSKA in the germline V gene (reference sequence). The length of the CDR3 is 11 residues. The CDR3 coding sequence is TGCAGTGCAGGGAACCAAGAGACCCAGTACTTC. Translated: CSAGNQETQYF.

CDR3 region: CASNKGLAPDTQYF. In DNA form, the CDR3 reads TGTGCCAGCAATAAGGGACTAGCGCCAGATACGCAGTATTTT. The chain employs TRBV6-1 and TRBJ2-3; 10 bases are a match to TRBD2. Germline CDR1 reads MNHNS; CDR2 reads SASEGT. This CDR3 comprises 14 residues. Trimming cost V 7 bases and J 4 bases; bases outside gene matches: 5.

The V gene is TRBV9, the J gene TRBJ2-1, with 12 bases matching TRBD2. Looked up from germline, CDR1 is SGDLS and CDR2 is YYNGEE. The CDR3 spans 15 residues. Trimming removed 4 bases from V and 7 bases from J; junction bases left unmatched: 6. The CDR3 nucleotides are TGTGCCAGCAGCCAACTAGCGGGGGGAGGGAATGAGCAGTTCTTC. Residues: CASSQLAGGGNEQFF.

The V call is TRBV15, the J call TRBJ1-1; D gene ambiguous. The V gene lost 0 bases and the J gene lost 1 base, with 9 bases spanning the gap. Germline CDR1 LNHNV, CDR2 YYDKDF (reference sequence). The CDR3 covers 15 residues. The CDR3 spells CATSRDPGTNTEAFF. Written as DNA, the CDR3 is TGTGCCACCAGCAGAGATCCAGGCACGAACACTGAAGCTTTCTTT.

This chain links TRBV14 with TRBJ2-7; 10 bases line up with TRBD2. The CDR3 sequence is 16 residues long. V shed 1 base and J 6 bases; nucleotides not matched to a gene: 9. CDR1 SGHDN and CDR2 FVKESK come from the germline V gene. Here the CDR3 reads CASSQVLAGAPREQYF. CDR3 DNA: TGTGCCAGCAGCCAAGTCCTAGCGGGAGCCCCCCGCGAGCAGTACTTC.

V gene TRBV10-1 combines with J gene TRBJ1-2; D is uncertain. Trimming took 3 bases from V and 3 from J, leaving 8 bases between them. Germline loops: CDR1 WNHNN, CDR2 SYGVQD (reference sequence). The CDR3 contains 13 residues. The CDR3 loop is CASSDRRDYGYTF. CDR3 bases: TGCGCCAGCAGTGATCGGAGGGACTATGGCTACACCTTC.

The chain couples TRBV27 to TRBJ2-7; D tentatively reads TRBD1 or TRBD2 (5 bases each). V shed 5 bases and J shed 2 bases, with 13 bases lying between them. CDR1 is MNHEY, CDR2 SMNVEV, per germline (reference sequence). The CDR3 is made up of 14 amino acids. For the CDR3, the DNA is TGTGCCAGCAGTAGGACGGGACGGGCCTACGAGCAGTACTTC. As protein: CASSRTGRAYEQYF.

This rearrangement joins TRBV7-9 to TRBJ1-2; tentatively, D is TRBD1 (5 bases). V was cut by 1 base and J by 4 bases, with 13 bases left in between. The germline gives CDR1 SEHNR, CDR2 FQNEAQ (reference sequence). The length of the CDR3 is 15 residues. The CDR3 sequence: CASSLVGAVLYGYTF. CDR3 in DNA: TGTGCCAGCAGCTTAGTTGGGGCAGTACTCTATGGCTACACCTTC.

The table lists this clone with a count of one. The chain links TRBV28 to TRBJ2-5, with 8 bases identical to TRBD1. The length of the CDR3 is 17 residues. Germline loops: CDR1 MDHEN, CDR2 SYDVKM. V was pared by 5 bases and J by 5 bases, with 16 bases of the junction left unmatched. The CDR3 loop is CASSSSGQVFSTETQYF. The CDR3 DNA sequence: TGTGCCAGCAGTAGCTCGGGACAGGTGTTTTCTACGGAGACCCAGTACTTC.

The chain joins TRBV18 to TRBJ2-5; TRBD1 matches at 8 bases. Unmatched junction bases numbered 5, after V lost 3 bases and J lost 5 bases. Germline V gene lookup returns CDR1 KGHSH and CDR2 LQKENI. CDR3 length equals 14 residues. The CDR3 protein is CASSPQGAWETQYF. The CDR3 bases are TGTGCCAGCTCACCTCAGGGGGCATGGGAGACCCAGTACTTC.

CDR3 in amino acids: CASEDRGSYEQYF. In DNA form, the CDR3 reads TGTGCCAGCGAAGACAGGGGTTCCTACGAGCAGTACTTC. V gene TRBV28 combines with J gene TRBJ2-7; 8 nucleotides line up with TRBD1. The junction had 4 bases not matched to a gene; V was cut back by 8 bases and J by 1 base. This CDR3 is built from 13 residues. Germline V gene data show CDR1 as MDHEN and CDR2 as SYDVKM.

The chain is built from TRBV27 and TRBJ2-7, with 7 positions matching TRBD1. There are 15 residues in the CDR3. Trimming took 4 bases from V and 5 from J; bases not matched to a gene: 11. Germline loops: CDR1 MNHEY, CDR2 SMNVEV (reference sequence). The CDR3 bases are TGTGCCAGCAGTTCTAAACAGGGGTTATCGGACGAGCAGTACTTC. This translates into CASSSKQGLSDEQYF.

This sequence joins TRBV5-5 and TRBJ2-2; no clear D gene. V dropped 1 base and J dropped 3 bases, with 4 bases sitting between them. Germline loops: CDR1 SGHKS, CDR2 YYEKEE (reference sequence). The CDR3 runs 13 residues. The CDR3 region has the DNA TGTGCCAGCAGCTTGCTTGACACCGGGGAGCTGTTTTTT. Residues: CASSLLDTGELFF. The whole variable domain, remainder taken from reference TRBV5-5 and TRBJ2-2, is DAGVTQSPTHLIKTRGQQVTLRCSPISGHKSVSWYQQVLGQGPQFIFQYYEKEERGRGNFPDRFSARQFPNYSSELNVNALLLGDSALYLCASSLLDTGELFFGEGSRLTVL.

J is TRBJ2-1 and V is TRBV2, with 7 bases lining up with TRBD1. The CDR3 is made up of 15 amino acids. Germline V gives CDR1 SNHLY, CDR2 FYNNEI. The trim removed 3 bases at V and 8 bases at J, leaving 10 bases unmatched. The CDR3 DNA follows: TGTGCCAGCAGTGAGCGGACAGGTTCGTTGGATGAGCAGTTCTTC. This codes for CASSERTGSLDEQFF.

This rearrangement joins TRBV27 to TRBJ2-7; D may be TRBD1 (6 bases). Between the trimmed V and J ends, which lost 10 bases and 0 bases, there was a span of 13 bases. CDR3 length equals 13 residues. From germline, CDR1 is MNHEY and CDR2 SMNVEV (reference sequence). For the CDR3, the DNA is TGTGCCACCAGCAGGGACAACTCCTACGAGCAGTACTTC. Translation gives CATSRDNSYEQYF.

The chain joins TRBV4-1 to TRBJ2-7; TRBD1 matches at 8 bases. CDR1 and CDR2 (germline): MGHRA, YSYEKL. V was pared by 4 bases and J by 3 bases, with 11 bases of the junction left unmatched. The CDR3 is 16 residues long. CDR3 sequence: CASSPPPTGDFYEQYF. CDR3 sequence (DNA): TGCGCCAGCAGCCCTCCCCCGACAGGGGACTTCTACGAGCAGTACTTC.

The chain couples TRBV7-9 to TRBJ2-2, with 7 positions matching TRBD1. The CDR3 runs to 14 residues. Unmatched junction bases numbered 9, after V lost 7 bases and J lost 7 bases. The germline CDR1 and CDR2 sequences are SEHNR and FQNEAQ (reference sequence). The CDR3 reads CASNTGAAGGELFF. The CDR3 coding sequence is TGTGCCAGCAACACAGGGGCTGCAGGCGGGGAGCTGTTTTTT.

V is TRBV10-3 and J is TRBJ2-3; TRBD1 aligns across 9 bases. The CDR3 loop spans 14 amino acids. Germline V gene data show CDR1 as ENHRY and CDR2 as SYGVKD. V gave up 7 bases and J gave up 4 bases; unmatched junction bases: 6. The CDR3 DNA sequence: TGTGCCATCACCCCGGACAGGGGACCAGATACGCAGTATTTT. Protein sequence: CAITPDRGPDTQYF.

This clone was seen just once. V is TRBV6-5 and J is TRBJ1-5; 7 bases agree with TRBD1. Germline CDR1 and CDR2: MNHEY and SVGAGI. This CDR3 spans 15 amino acids. With 6 bases clipped from V and 0 bases from J, the junction kept 5 bases outside the gene matches. The CDR3 sequence is CASRRGTASNQPQHF. The CDR3 region has the DNA TGTGCCAGCAGACGCGGGACAGCTAGCAATCAGCCCCAGCATTTT.

V and J are TRBV7-9 and TRBJ2-7, with D tentatively TRBD2 (6 bases). This CDR3 has 16 amino acids. V was shortened by 5 bases and J by 5 bases, with 22 bases between the two germline ends. Germline lookup yields CDR1 SEHNR and CDR2 FQNEAQ (reference sequence). The CDR3 nucleotides are TGTGCCAGCAGCACCCCAGGAGGAAGGGGAGGCGACGAGCAGTACTTC. This codes for CASSTPGGRGGDEQYF.

This sequence joins TRBV7-9 and TRBJ1-1; unclear D gene. Germline V lookup: CDR1 SEHNR, CDR2 FQNEAQ (reference sequence). Between the trimmed V and J ends, which lost 0 bases and 10 bases, there was a span of 12 bases. This CDR3 has 13 amino acids. CDR3 sequence reads: CASSLAASNGAFF. The CDR3 DNA reads TGTGCCAGCAGCTTAGCTGCGTCAAACGGAGCTTTCTTT.

The CDR3 loop is CASSFGLGRDTQYF. CDR3 coding DNA: TGTGCCAGCAGCTTTGGACTCGGCAGGGATACGCAGTATTTT. The J gene is TRBJ2-3, the V gene TRBV7-6; D may be TRBD2 (5 bases). V was pared by 3 bases and J by 6 bases, with 13 bases between. Germline loops: CDR1 SGHVS, CDR2 FNYEAQ. This CDR3 has 14 amino acids.

This chain links TRBV25-1 with TRBJ2-7; D assignment may be TRBD1 or TRBD2 (6 bases each). Germline CDR1 MGHDK, CDR2 SYGVNS. V was clipped by 7 bases and J by 2 bases, with 27 bases between them. The CDR3 consists of 18 residues. CDR3: CASTDRTEARSGPYEQYF. CDR3 DNA sequence: TGTGCCAGCACAGATCGGACAGAGGCACGTAGCGGACCCTACGAGCAGTACTTC.

The V gene is TRBV7-2, the J gene TRBJ2-1; TRBD1 matches 8 bases. Unmatched junction bases numbered 0, after V lost 0 bases and J lost 5 bases. CDR3 length equals 14 residues. Germline lookup yields CDR1 SGHTA and CDR2 FQGNSA. The chain's CDR3 is CASSLADRDNEQFF. The CDR3 DNA reads TGTGCCAGCAGCTTAGCGGACAGGGACAATGAGCAGTTCTTC.

CDR3 nucleotides: TGTGCCAGCAGCCAAACCCATTCTAGCGGGAGGGCCCTCACCGGGGAGCTGTTTTTT. Translated: CASSQTHSSGRALTGELFF. J is TRBJ2-2 and V is TRBV4-2; 12 bases agree with TRBD2. V lost 2 bases and J lost 4; bases outside the gene matches: 11. The CDR3 is 19 amino acids. Germline V gives CDR1 LGHNA, CDR2 YNFKEQ.

V and J are TRBV29-1 and TRBJ2-7, with D possibly matching TRBD2 (5 bases). Deletions cut 4 bases from V and 5 bases from J, with 15 bases between. CDR3 size: 13 residues. Germline CDR1 SQVTM, CDR2 ANQGSEA. The CDR3 coding sequence is TGCAGCGTTGTGAAAGCGGTCGTCAACGAGCAGTACTTC. Its translation is CSVVKAVVNEQYF.

This clone was counted a single time. V is TRBV27 and J is TRBJ1-1; D is perhaps TRBD1 (5 bases). Trimming stripped 4 bases from V and 8 bases from J, with 11 bases between. In germline, CDR1 is MNHEY, CDR2 SMNVEV (reference sequence). The CDR3 covers 12 residues. The CDR3 DNA reads TGTGCCAGCAGTTATACAGGAGGGGAAGCTTTCTTT. It yields the protein CASSYTGGEAFF.

The chain couples TRBV15 to TRBJ2-7, with 8 nucleotides matching TRBD2. Germline-derived CDR1 and CDR2 are LNHNV and YYDKDF (reference sequence). With 4 bases clipped from V and 0 bases from J, the junction kept 5 bases outside the gene matches. The CDR3 has 15 residues. The CDR3 region is CATSKSTSGSYEQYF. DNA of the CDR3: TGTGCCACCAGCAAATCCACTAGCGGCTCCTACGAGCAGTACTTC.

This clone appeared a single time. The chain carries TRBV29-1 and TRBJ2-3, with 9 bases identical to TRBD1. The V gene's germline CDR1 is SQVTM and CDR2 ANQGSEA. The CDR3 extends over 15 amino acids. V dropped 3 bases and J dropped 3; count of bases not matched to a gene: 7. The CDR3 DNA follows: TGCAGCGTTGAGAAACAGGGGGCTCTTACAGATACGCAGTATTTT. Translation: CSVEKQGALTDTQYF.